The 2 T cell receptor beta chains in this list originate from one sample, sequenced in a study of beta chain features in type 1 diabetes. Study outcomes and limitations: There was a moderate but significant shortening of TCRB CDR3s in all four CD4+ subsets of Type 1 diabetes patients.

Since all of the isolated RNA was reverse transcribed, expressed TCRB transcripts were what got sequenced. Here immunoSEQ multiplex PCR was the method, and the copy in TCRdb shows in-frame clones only, minus some. The sample carries about 190,000 clones, about 7.9% recorded once. These receptors' targets are unknown. Sequences were obtained from central memory CD4+ T cells from blood. These TCRs come from a man aged 18 to 30 with type 1 diabetes.

The chain is built from TRBV18 and TRBJ2-7; TRBD1 matches 7 bases. V was clipped by 3 bases and J by 6 bases; unmatched bases: 8. The CDR3 has 14 amino acids. Germline CDR1 reads KGHSH; CDR2 reads LQKENI. The CDR3 nucleotides are TGTGCCAGCTCACCTAGGGACAGTCGGCCCGAGCAGTACTTC. The encoded protein is CASSPRDSRPEQYF.

This clone was recorded a few times. The chain joins TRBV19 to TRBJ1-2, with 7 bases matching TRBD1. CDR1 is LNHDA, CDR2 SQIVND, per germline (reference sequence). The CDR3 has 15 residues. With 5 bases clipped from V and 4 bases from J, the junction kept 10 bases outside the gene matches. CDR3 coding DNA: TGTGCCAGTAGTGTTCAGGGGGGCCTATCCTATGGCTACACCTTC. Encoded protein: CASSVQGGLSYGYTF.